This TCR beta chain was identified in a study of blood T cell repertoires in COVID-19. Study as a whole: Samples representing acute and convalescent COVID-19 were sourced from the United States, Italy and Spain. Sources were T cells, B-cell-depleted T cells, or PBMCs; the material itself was cDNA or gDNA.

In the authors' methods: Amplification of reference gene primers was used by the study to estimate nucleated cell counts. Profiled with immunoSEQ multiplex PCR; TCRdb holds only in-frame clones, not every one. D and trimming were read from the DNA, whereas the V and J calls and clone size are those reported in that table. The sample has about 350,000 clones, about nine tenths seen once. It was during active infection that Seattle patients were enrolled and then longitudinally followed. The V gene lost 3 bases and the J gene lost 0 bases, with 13 bases spanning the gap. The CDR3 length is 17 residues. The germline V gene encodes CDR1 SGHRS and CDR2 YFSETQ.

This receptor was obtained from a woman in her sixties with COVID-19, enrolled during active disease. The chain carries TRBV5-1 and TRBJ2-6, with D maybe TRBD2 (6 bases). The sequenced material came from peripheral blood. For the CDR3, the DNA is TGCGCCAGCAGCTCTCAGGGACTTCTCTCTGGGGCCAACGTCCTGACTTTC. Protein: CASSSQGLLSGANVLTF.